These 17 T cell receptor beta chains share one sample of origin, sequenced in a study of molecular identifiers for immune sequencing clone quantification. MiXCR was run by TCRdb on the PCR reads, yielding one entry per CDR3 protein. This table has 50,000 to 65,000 distinct CDR3 sequences, approximately 25% appearing once. Material: naive CD8+ T cells from blood, with Jurkat cell RNA spiked in. Subset in this sample: FACS-sorted CD8+CD4-CCR7+CD45RA+ naive T cells. The source of these receptors is a human donor in good health. Some libraries in this study had Jurkat cell RNA spiked in.

Turning to this clonotype: This sequence may be a read error, since a much larger clone differs from it by one base. J is TRBJ2-1 and V is TRBV28; no reliable D call. The germline V gene has CDR1 MDHEN and CDR2 SYDVKM. The V end lost 3 bases, the J end lost 8 bases, and 17 bases lay between the germline ends. The CDR3 length is 15 residues. CDR3 residues: CASSFVGALVDEQFF. CDR3 nucleotide sequence: TGTGCCAGCAGTTTTGTGGGCGCGCTCGTTGATGAGCAGTTCTTC.

The chain has TRBV30 and TRBJ2-1, with D possibly matching TRBD2 (6 bases). Per the germline V gene, CDR1 is GTSNPN and CDR2 is SVGIG (reference sequence). The CDR3 has 12 amino acids. Trimming cost V 8 bases and J 7 bases, with 15 bases left between them. Here the CDR3 reads CAGGSLHNEQFF. As DNA, the CDR3 is TGTGCCGGAGGGTCACTACATAATGAGCAGTTCTTC. The entire variable domain, with the rest obtained from reference TRBV30 and TRBJ2-1, is as follows: SQTIHQWPATLVQPVGSPLSLECTVEGTSNPNLYWYRQAAGRGLQLLFYSVGIGQISSEVPQNLSASRPQDRQFILSSKKLLLSDSGFYLCAGGSLHNEQFFGPGTRLTVL.

The sample holds many counts of this clonotype. The chain joins TRBV7-9 to TRBJ2-2; D unresolved. Germline V gives CDR1 SEHNR, CDR2 FQNEAQ (reference sequence). The CDR3 loop spans 17 amino acids. V gave up 4 bases and J gave up 4 bases, with 19 bases separating them. The CDR3 nucleotides are TGTGCCAGCAGCTCTTCCTCTAACCCCGGAGTCACCGGGGAGCTGTTTTTT. Protein sequence: CASSSSSNPGVTGELFF.

This clonotype was seen at least ten times. The rearrangement joins TRBV27 to TRBJ2-3; tentatively, D is TRBD1 or TRBD2 (5 bases each). The CDR3 sequence is 16 residues long. Germline CDR1 reads MNHEY; CDR2 reads SMNVEV (reference sequence). The ends were cut back, 7 bases at V and 4 bases at J, with 21 bases in the middle. CDR3: CASTHLGVDGPDTQYF. The CDR3, as DNA: TGTGCCAGCACCCATTTGGGGGTTGATGGGCCAGATACGCAGTATTTT.

This clonotype came up many times. V is TRBV5-4 and J is TRBJ2-4; 11 bases align to TRBD2. CDR3 length: 14 amino acids. Trimming took 10 bases from V and 1 from J; bases not matched to a gene: 4. Looked up from germline, CDR1 is SGHNT and CDR2 is YYREEE (reference sequence). The CDR3 loop reads CAFSGREAKNIQYF. The DNA for the CDR3 is TGTGCCTTTAGCGGGAGGGAGGCCAAAAACATTCAGTACTTC.

This clonotype was seen only once. A single base separates this from a much larger clone, so it may be a read error. V is TRBV7-6 and J is TRBJ2-2, with D perhaps being TRBD1 or TRBD2 (6 bases each). This CDR3 contains 18 residues. Germline V gene lookup returns CDR1 SGHVS and CDR2 FNYEAQ. CDR3 region: CASSYPPWDTANTGGLFF. The CDR3 nucleotides read TGTGCCAGCAGCTACCCCCCGTGGGACACCGCGAACACCGGGGGGCTGTTTTTT.

For this clonotype: A much larger clone differs from this one at a single base, so this may be a read error. V usage is TRBV9 and J usage is TRBJ1-1; D is possibly TRBD1 (6 bases). The germline V gene encodes CDR1 SGDLS and CDR2 YYNGEE. This CDR3 is 14 amino acids long. V was shortened by 4 bases and J by 4 bases, with 14 bases between the two germline ends. CDR3 sequence: CASSLTRGATEAFF. The CDR3 DNA sequence: TGTGCCAGCAGCCTCACCAGGGGCGCCACTGAAGCTTTCTTT.

Worth noting for this clonotype: A read error is possible here, since a much larger clone lies one base away. This chain uses TRBV3-1 with TRBJ1-1, with unresolved D. There are 16 residues in the CDR3. Germline V lookup: CDR1 LGHDT, CDR2 YNNKEL (reference sequence). Trimming removed 2 bases at V and 1 base at J, with 14 bases between. CDR3 amino acids: CASSQLVPDWNTEAFF. The CDR3 DNA sequence: TGTGCCAGCAGCCAATTGGTTCCAGACTGGAACACTGAAGCTTTCTTT.

This clonotype was counted many times. The chain recombines TRBV6-2 or TRBV6-3 with TRBJ2-6; unclear D gene. Germline CDR1 MNHEY, CDR2 SVGEGT. The CDR3 consists of 12 residues. With 5 bases removed from V and 2 bases from J, the gap between germline ends came to 1 base. CDR3 region: CASSPGANVLTF. The CDR3 DNA reads TGTGCCAGCAGTCCTGGGGCCAACGTCCTGACTTTC.

This clonotype was seen once. Possible read error: a much larger clone is one base away. This sequence joins TRBV20-1 and TRBJ1-1; 8 positions agree with TRBD1. Unmatched junction bases numbered 11, after V lost 5 bases and J lost 6 bases. Germline CDR1 is DFQATT and CDR2 is SNEGSKA (reference sequence). This CDR3 has 14 residues. The CDR3 here is CSARDRCLRPEAFF. The CDR3 region has the DNA TGCAGTGCTCGGGACAGGTGCCTAAGGCCTGAAGCTTTCTTT.

Only a few counts were recorded for this clonotype. V gene TRBV5-1 combines with J gene TRBJ1-1; weak D call: TRBD1 (5 bases). Germline V gene lookup returns CDR1 SGHRS and CDR2 YFSETQ. V lost 2 bases, J lost 0 bases, and 17 bases lay in between. There are 17 residues in the CDR3. CDR3 coding DNA: TGCGCCAGCAGCTTAAGGGGAGGACCGAGATTGAACACTGAAGCTTTCTTT. Translating it yields CASSLRGGPRLNTEAFF.

This clonotype was counted a few times. V and J are TRBV19 and TRBJ1-1; no clear D. The CDR3 is 12 residues long. V was shortened by 10 bases and J by 4 bases, with 13 bases between the two germline ends. The germline V gene encodes CDR1 LNHDA and CDR2 SQIVND (reference sequence). The DNA of the CDR3 is TGTGCCATTAACAATGGTGGCACTGAAGCTTTCTTT. Protein product: CAINNGGTEAFF.

As to this clonotype: A read error may explain this, as a much larger clone is one base away. The CDR3: CASGHGQGDYNEQFF. CDR3 coding DNA: TGCGCCAGCGGCCACGGACAGGGGGACTACAATGAGCAGTTCTTC. The rearrangement joins TRBV4-3 to TRBJ2-1, with 10 nucleotides matching TRBD1. The V gene's germline CDR1 is LGHNA and CDR2 YSLEER. CDR3 length: 15 residues.

This chain joins TRBV10-3 and TRBJ1-5; D may be TRBD1 (5 bases). V dropped 3 bases and J dropped 7 bases, with 13 bases sitting between them. Germline assignment: CDR1 ENHRY and CDR2 SYGVKD. The CDR3 length is 14 residues. For the CDR3, the DNA is TGTGCCATCAGTGATCAGGGTCCTAGGCAGCCCCAGCATTTT. Amino acid sequence: CAISDQGPRQPQHF.

At least ten counts were recorded for this clonotype. The chain recombines TRBV7-9 with TRBJ2-5; 8 nucleotides match TRBD1. Trimming at V came to 4 bases and at J to 5 bases, leaving 3 bases not matched to a gene. Germline V gene data show CDR1 as SEHNR and CDR2 as FQNEAQ (reference sequence). The CDR3 runs 13 residues. The CDR3 spells CASSSGQVETQYF. For the CDR3, the DNA is TGTGCCAGCAGCTCGGGACAGGTGGAGACCCAGTACTTC.

V usage is TRBV2 and J usage is TRBJ2-4, with D tentatively TRBD1 or TRBD2 (5 bases each). CDR3 length equals 18 residues. Trimming took off 1 base at V and 3 bases at J, with 19 bases between the two ends. In germline, CDR1 is SNHLY, CDR2 FYNNEI. CDR3 nucleotides: TGTGCCAGCAGTGAAGGGTTTTTGTCAACTAGGGGCAAAAACATTCAGTACTTC. Its translation is CASSEGFLSTRGKNIQYF.

A word on this clonotype: A much larger clonotype is one base distant, so this may be a read error. V gene TRBV4-3 combines with J gene TRBJ2-1; perhaps TRBD2 as D (6 bases). Germline CDR1 LGHNA, CDR2 YSLEER. Trimming shortened V by 4 bases and J by 1 base, and 14 bases separated the two germline ends. The CDR3 sequence is 16 residues long. The CDR3 reads CASSRDPGTSYNEQFF. CDR3 in DNA: TGCGCCAGCAGCCGAGATCCGGGGACTTCCTACAATGAGCAGTTCTTC.